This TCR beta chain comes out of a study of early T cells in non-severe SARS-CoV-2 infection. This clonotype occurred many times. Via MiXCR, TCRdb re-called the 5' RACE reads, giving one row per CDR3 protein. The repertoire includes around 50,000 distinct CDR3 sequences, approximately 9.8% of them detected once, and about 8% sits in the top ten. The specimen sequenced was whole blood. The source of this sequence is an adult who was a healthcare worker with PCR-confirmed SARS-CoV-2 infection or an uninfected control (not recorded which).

CDR3 in DNA: TGCAGTGCCAAGTCAGGGGTCGGAGTCACTGAAGCTTTCTTT. It translates to CSAKSGVGVTEAFF. The chain combines TRBV20-1 with TRBJ1-1, with D perhaps matching TRBD1 (6 bases). Germline CDR1 is DFQATT and CDR2 is SNEGSKA (reference sequence). This CDR3 contains 14 residues. V was trimmed by 6 bases and J by 4 bases, leaving 18 bases between them.